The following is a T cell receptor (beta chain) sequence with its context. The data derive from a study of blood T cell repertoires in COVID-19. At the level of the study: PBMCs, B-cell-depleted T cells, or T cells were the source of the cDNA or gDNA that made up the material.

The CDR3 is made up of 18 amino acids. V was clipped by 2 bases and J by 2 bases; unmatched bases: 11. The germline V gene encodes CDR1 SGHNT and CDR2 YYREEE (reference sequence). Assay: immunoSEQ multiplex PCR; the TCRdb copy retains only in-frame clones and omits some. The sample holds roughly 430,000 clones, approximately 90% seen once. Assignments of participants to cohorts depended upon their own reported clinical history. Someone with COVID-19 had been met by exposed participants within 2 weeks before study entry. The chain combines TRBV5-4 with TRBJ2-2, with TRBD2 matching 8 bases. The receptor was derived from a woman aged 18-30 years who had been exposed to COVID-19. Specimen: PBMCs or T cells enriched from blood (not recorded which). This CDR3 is CASSFGSGGGFNTGELFF. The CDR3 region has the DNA TGTGCCAGCAGCTTCGGCTCCGGGGGGGGCTTTAACACCGGGGAGCTGTTTTTT.